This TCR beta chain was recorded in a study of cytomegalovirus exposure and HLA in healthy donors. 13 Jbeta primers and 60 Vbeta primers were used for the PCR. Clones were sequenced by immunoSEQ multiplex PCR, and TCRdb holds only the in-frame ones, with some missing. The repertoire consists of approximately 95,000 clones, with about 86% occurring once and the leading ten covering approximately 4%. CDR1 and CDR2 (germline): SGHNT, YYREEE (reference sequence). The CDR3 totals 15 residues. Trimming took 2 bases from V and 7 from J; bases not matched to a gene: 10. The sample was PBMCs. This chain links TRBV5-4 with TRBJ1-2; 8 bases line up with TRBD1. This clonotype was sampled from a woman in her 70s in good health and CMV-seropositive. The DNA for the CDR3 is TGTGCCAGCAGCTTAGGGACAGGAGATAGCTTTGGCTACACCTTC. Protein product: CASSLGTGDSFGYTF. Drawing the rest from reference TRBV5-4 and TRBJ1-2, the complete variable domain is ETGVTQSPTHLIKTRGQQVTLRCSSQSGHNTVSWYQQALGQGPQFIFQYYREEENGRGNFPPRFSGLQFPNYSSELNVNALELDDSALYLCASSLGTGDSFGYTFGSGTRLTVV.